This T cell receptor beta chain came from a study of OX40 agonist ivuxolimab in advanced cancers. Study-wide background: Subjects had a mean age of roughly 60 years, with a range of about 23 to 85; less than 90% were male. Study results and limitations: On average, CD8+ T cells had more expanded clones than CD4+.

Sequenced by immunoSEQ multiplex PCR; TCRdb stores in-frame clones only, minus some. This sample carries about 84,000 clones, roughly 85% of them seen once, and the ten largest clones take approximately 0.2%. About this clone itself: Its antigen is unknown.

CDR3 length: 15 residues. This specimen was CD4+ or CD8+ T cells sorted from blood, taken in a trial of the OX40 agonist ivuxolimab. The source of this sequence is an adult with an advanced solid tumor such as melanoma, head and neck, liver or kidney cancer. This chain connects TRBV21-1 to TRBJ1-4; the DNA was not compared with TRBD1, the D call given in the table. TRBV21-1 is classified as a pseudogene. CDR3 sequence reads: CASSGRDRGQEGSFF. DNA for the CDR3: TGTGCCAGCAGCGGCCGGGACAGGGGGCAAGAGGGGTCGTTTTTT.